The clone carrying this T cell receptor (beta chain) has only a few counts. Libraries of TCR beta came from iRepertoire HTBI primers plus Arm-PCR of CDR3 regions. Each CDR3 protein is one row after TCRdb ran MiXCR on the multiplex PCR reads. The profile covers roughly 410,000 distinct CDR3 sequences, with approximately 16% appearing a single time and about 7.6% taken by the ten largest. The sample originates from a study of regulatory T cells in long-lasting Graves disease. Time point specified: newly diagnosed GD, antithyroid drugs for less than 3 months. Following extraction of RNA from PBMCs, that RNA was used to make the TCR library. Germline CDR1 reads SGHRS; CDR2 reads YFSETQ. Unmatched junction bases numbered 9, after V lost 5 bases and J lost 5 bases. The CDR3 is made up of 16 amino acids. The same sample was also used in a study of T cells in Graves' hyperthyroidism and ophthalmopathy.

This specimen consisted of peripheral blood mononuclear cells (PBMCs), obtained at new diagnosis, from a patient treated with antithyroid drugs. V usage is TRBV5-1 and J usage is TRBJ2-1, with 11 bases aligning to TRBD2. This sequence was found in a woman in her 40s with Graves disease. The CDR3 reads CASRLSSGRADNEQFF. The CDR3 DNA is TGCGCCAGCAGACTCAGTAGCGGGAGGGCCGACAATGAGCAGTTCTTC.